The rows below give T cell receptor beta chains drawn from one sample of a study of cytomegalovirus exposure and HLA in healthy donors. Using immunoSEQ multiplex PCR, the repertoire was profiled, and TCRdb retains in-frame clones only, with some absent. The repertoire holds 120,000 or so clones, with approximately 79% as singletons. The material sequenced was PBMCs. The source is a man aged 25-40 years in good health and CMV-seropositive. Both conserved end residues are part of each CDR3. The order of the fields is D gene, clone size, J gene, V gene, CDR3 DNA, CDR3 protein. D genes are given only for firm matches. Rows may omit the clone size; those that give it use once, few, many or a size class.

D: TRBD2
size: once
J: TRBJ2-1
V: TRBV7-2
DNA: TGTGCCAGCAGCTTAGGGGGTAGCGGGACTGAGCAGTTCTTC
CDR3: CASSLGGSGTEQFF

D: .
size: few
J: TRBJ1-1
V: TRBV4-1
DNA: TGCGCCAGCAGCCGCACTCCCGGGGGAGGAGCGAACACTGAAGCTTTCTTT
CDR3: CASSRTPGGGANTEAFF

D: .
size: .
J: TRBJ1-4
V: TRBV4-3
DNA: TGCGCCAGCAGCCAGGAAGGACCGGGGAGTCTTAATGAAAAACTGTTTTTT
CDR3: CASSQEGPGSLNEKLFF

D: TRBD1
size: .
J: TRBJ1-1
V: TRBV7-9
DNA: TGTGCCAGCAGCTTAGCGGGGACAGGCGATGAAGCTTTCTTT
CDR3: CASSLAGTGDEAFF

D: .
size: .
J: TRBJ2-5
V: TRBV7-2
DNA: TGTGCCAGCAGCTTAGCAAGCGCGGAGACCCAGTACTTC
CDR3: CASSLASAETQYF

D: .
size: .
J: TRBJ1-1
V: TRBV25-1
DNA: TGTGCCAGCAGTAGTCACAGGGAGAGAACTGAAGCTTTCTTT
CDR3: CASSSHRERTEAFF

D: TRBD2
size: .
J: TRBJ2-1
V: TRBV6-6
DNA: TGTGCCAGCAGTTACGCCGGACTAGCAGGCGGGGAGCAGTTCTTC
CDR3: CASSYAGLAGGEQFF

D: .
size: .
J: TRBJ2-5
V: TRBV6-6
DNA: TGTGCCAGCAGTTACTCGGGGGGTCGGGAGACCCAGTACTTC
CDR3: CASSYSGGRETQYF

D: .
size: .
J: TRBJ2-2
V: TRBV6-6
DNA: TGTGCCAGCATCACAGGGCTAAACACCGGGGAGCTGTTTTTT
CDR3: CASITGLNTGELFF

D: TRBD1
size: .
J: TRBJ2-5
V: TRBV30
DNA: TGTGCCTGGGATGCCACAGGGGGCGCCCAGTACTTC
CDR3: CAWDATGGAQYF

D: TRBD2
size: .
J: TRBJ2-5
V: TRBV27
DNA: TGTGCCAGCAAGGTCGCAGCGGGGGCCGGAGAGACCCAGTACTTC
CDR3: CASKVAAGAGETQYF

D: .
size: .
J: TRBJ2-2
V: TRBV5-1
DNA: TGCGCCAGCAGCTTGACTACCGCTTTCACCGGGGAGCTGTTTTTT
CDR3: CASSLTTAFTGELFF

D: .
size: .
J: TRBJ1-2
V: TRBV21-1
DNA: TGTGCCAGCAGCTCCCGGGACAGGGGGCTTACTCGATATGGCTACACCTTC
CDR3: CASSSRDRGLTRYGYTF

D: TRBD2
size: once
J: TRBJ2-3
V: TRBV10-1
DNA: TGCGCCAGCAGTGAAGGGCGGGGGGGATCAACCGATACGCAGTATTTT
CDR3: CASSEGRGGSTDTQYF

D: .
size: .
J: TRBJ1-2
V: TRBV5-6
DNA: TGTGCCAGCAGCTTGACGGGGATTCGAAATGGCTACACCTTC
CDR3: CASSLTGIRNGYTF

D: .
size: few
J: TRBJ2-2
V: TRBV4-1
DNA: TGCGCCAGCAGCCGCCCGGGGAACACCGGGGAGCTGTTTTTT
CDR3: CASSRPGNTGELFF

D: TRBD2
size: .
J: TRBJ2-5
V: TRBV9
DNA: TGTGCCAGCAGCGTAGCGGGGGGGCTTGGAGAGACCCAGTACTTC
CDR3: CASSVAGGLGETQYF

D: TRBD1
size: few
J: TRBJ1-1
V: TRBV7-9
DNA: TGTGCCAGCAGCACCTGGACAGGGAACACTGAAGCTTTCTTT
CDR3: CASSTWTGNTEAFF

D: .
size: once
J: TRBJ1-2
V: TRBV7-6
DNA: TGTGCCAGCAGCCTCGTGGGGGGGGGTAACTATGGCTACACCTTC
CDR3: CASSLVGGGNYGYTF

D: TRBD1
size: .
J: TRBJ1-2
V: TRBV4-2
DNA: TGTGCCAGCAGCCCTGACAGGGTGGGGGTCTATGGCTACACCTTC
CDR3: CASSPDRVGVYGYTF

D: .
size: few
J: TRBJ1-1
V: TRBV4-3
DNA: TGCGCCAGCAGCCAAGATAGGCAGGGCGAAGCTTTCTTT
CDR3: CASSQDRQGEAFF

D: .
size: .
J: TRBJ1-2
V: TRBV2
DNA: TGTGCCAGCAGTCTCAGGGAAGGAGCTAACTATGGCTACACCTTC
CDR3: CASSLREGANYGYTF

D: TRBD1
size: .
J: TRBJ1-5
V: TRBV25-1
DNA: TGTGCCAGCAGTGCAGGGGGAAGCAATCAGCCCCAGCATTTT
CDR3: CASSAGGSNQPQHF

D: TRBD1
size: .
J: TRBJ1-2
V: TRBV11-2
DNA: TGTGCCAGCAGCACCTTACAGGGGGCGCGTGATGGCTACACCTTC
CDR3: CASSTLQGARDGYTF

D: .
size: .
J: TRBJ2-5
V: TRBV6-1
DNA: TGTGCCAGCAGTGGCGGCCTAGGCTTAGTCGAGACCCAGTACTTC
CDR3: CASSGGLGLVETQYF

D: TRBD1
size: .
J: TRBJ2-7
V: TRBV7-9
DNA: TGTGCCAGCAGCCCCGAGACAGGGCGCTACGAGCAGTACTTC
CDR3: CASSPETGRYEQYF

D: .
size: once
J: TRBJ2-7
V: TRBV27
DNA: TGTGCCAGCAGCAGGGGTAACGAGCAGTACTTC
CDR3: CASSRGNEQYF

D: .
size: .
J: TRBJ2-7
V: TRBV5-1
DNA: TGCGCCAGCAGCTTCCTAGGTGGAGACTACTCCTACGAGCAGTACTTC
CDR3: CASSFLGGDYSYEQYF

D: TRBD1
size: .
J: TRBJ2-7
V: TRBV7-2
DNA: TGTGCCAGCAGCGTCGGGACAGGGTTCTCGGATGAGCAGTACTTC
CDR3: CASSVGTGFSDEQYF

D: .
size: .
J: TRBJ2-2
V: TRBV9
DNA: TGTGCCAGCAGCGTAGCTATCACCGGGGAGCTGTTTTTT
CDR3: CASSVAITGELFF

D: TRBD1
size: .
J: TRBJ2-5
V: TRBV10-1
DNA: TGCGCCAGCAGCGCCGACAGGGCCCAACCCCAGTACTTC
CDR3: CASSADRAQPQYF

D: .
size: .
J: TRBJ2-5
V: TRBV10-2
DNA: TGCGCCAGCAGCGGAGGGGAGTCTGGGGAGACCCAGTACTTC
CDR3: CASSGGESGETQYF

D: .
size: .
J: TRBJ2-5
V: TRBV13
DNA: TGTGCCAGCAGCTCTACCAGGGGCGTTAAGGGGGAGACCCAGTACTTC
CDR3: CASSSTRGVKGETQYF

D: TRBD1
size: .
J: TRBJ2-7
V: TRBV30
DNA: TGTGCCTGGAGCTCAAACCGGGACAGCCACTACGAGCAGTACTTC
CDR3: CAWSSNRDSHYEQYF

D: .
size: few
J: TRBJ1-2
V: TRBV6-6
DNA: TGTGCCGGGGGGGACAAATGGGTAGGCTACACCTTC
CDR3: CAGGDKWVGYTF

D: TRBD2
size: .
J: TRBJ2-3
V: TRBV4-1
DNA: TGCGCCAGCAGGGGGACTAGCGGGGGGGAGGCAGATACGCAGTATTTT
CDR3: CASRGTSGGEADTQYF

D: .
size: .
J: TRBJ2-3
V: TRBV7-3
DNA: TGTGCCAGCAGCTTAGAGGCCACAGATACGCAGTATTTT
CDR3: CASSLEATDTQYF

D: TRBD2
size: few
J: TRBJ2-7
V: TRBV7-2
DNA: TGTGCCAGCAGCTCGGGACTAGGTCTCTACGAGCAGTACTTC
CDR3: CASSSGLGLYEQYF

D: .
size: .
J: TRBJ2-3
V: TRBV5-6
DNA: TGTGCCAGCAGCTTGGTTATCGGTGCAGATACGCAGTATTTT
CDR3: CASSLVIGADTQYF

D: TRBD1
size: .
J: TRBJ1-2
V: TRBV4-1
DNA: TGCGCCAGCAGCCGTACAGGGGGGTATGGCTACACCTTC
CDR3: CASSRTGGYGYTF

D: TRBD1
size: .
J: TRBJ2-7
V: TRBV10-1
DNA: TGCGCCAGCAGTGACCCACAGGGGCCACCACCCTACGAGCAGTACTTC
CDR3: CASSDPQGPPPYEQYF

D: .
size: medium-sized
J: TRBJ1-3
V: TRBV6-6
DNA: TGTGCCAGCGGGGCCGTGAACACCATATATTTT
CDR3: CASGAVNTIYF

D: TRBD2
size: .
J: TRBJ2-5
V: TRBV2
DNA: TGTGCCAGCAGGGGGACTAGCGGGGGTATGGAGACCCAGTACTTC
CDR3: CASRGTSGGMETQYF

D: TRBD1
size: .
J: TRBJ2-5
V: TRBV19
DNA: TGTGCCAGTAGTGGGGACAGGGCGTCGGACGAGACCCAGTACTTC
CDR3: CASSGDRASDETQYF

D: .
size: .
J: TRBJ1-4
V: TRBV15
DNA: TGTGCCACCAGCATAGGACAATTAGAAGAAAAACTGTTTTTT
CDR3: CATSIGQLEEKLFF

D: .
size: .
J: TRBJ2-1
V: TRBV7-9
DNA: TGTGCCAGCAGCTTTTCAAATGAGCAGTTCTTC
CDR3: CASSFSNEQFF

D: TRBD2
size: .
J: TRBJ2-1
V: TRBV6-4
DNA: TGTGCCAGCAGTCCTTCTCTAGCGGGGGAAAACAATGAGCAGTTCTTC
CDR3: CASSPSLAGENNEQFF

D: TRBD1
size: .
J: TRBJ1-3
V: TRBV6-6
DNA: TGTGCCAGCAGCGCCCTGGGACAGTCTAAACAGGGCACCATATATTTT
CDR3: CASSALGQSKQGTIYF

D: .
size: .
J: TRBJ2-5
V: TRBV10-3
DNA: TGTGCCATCCAGGACTACAGGGGTGAGACCCAGTACTTC
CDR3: CAIQDYRGETQYF

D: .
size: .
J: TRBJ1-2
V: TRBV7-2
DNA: TGTGCCAGCAGCGGCATTATAGGCTACACCTTC
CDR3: CASSGIIGYTF

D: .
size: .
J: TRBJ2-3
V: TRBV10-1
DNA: TGCGCCAGCAGTGTAACCGAAACAAATACGCAGTATTTT
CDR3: CASSVTETNTQYF